This entry describes one T cell receptor (beta chain). Its antigen is unknown. This record comes from a study of cytomegalovirus exposure and HLA in healthy donors. V lost 4 bases, J lost 0 bases, and 9 bases lay in between. The CDR3 runs to 14 residues. CDR1 LNHDA and CDR2 SQIVND come from the germline V gene (reference sequence). Unrecorded immune exposures were likely, despite nominal health at sampling. Study-level results: Cytomegalovirus-associated status was assigned to 150 or so TCR beta chains. The HLA-A and HLA-B alleles of most subjects were reportedly predicted accurately from TCR beta sequences.

Primers for the PCR totalled 60 Vbeta and 13 Jbeta. Assay: immunoSEQ multiplex PCR; the TCRdb copy retains only in-frame clones and omits some. Of over 95,000 clones detected, around 77% appear once; the ten largest clones hold approximately 10%. The TCR was taken from a man aged 40-55 years in good health and CMV-seropositive. The chain couples TRBV19 to TRBJ1-1; D is unclear. Sequenced: PBMCs. The CDR3 reads CASSSGLLNTEAFF. CDR3 DNA sequence: TGTGCCAGTAGTAGCGGACTGCTGAACACTGAAGCTTTCTTT.